This is a list of T cell receptor beta chains from one sample in a study of graft-versus-host responses after intestinal transplantation. Sequenced by immunoSEQ multiplex PCR; TCRdb stores in-frame clones only, minus some. The sample records roughly 89,000 clones, approximately 90% being singletons. These receptors have no identified antigens. The source material was unstimulated CD4+ T cells sorted from spleen or lymph node cells, sampled before intestinal transplant. Receptors originate from a human donor who received an intestinal transplant. Both conserved end residues are part of each CDR3. The D gene is left open where the match is weak. The size of a clone is reported for some rows only, either as once, few or many, or as a class for expanded clones.

d_gene	v_gene	j_gene	abundance	CDR3aa	CDR3nt
TRBD2	TRBV5-1	TRBJ2-3	.	CASSLGTSRVTDTQYF	TGCGCCAGCAGCTTGGGGACTAGCCGGGTCACAGATACGCAGTATTTT
.	TRBV23-1	TRBJ2-6	once	CASLVAGLPSGANVLTF	TGCGCATCTTTAGTGGCAGGATTGCCATCTGGGGCCAACGTCCTGACTTTC
.	TRBV6-1	TRBJ2-1	once	CASKLEQFINEQFF	TGTGCCAGCAAGCTTGAACAGTTTATCAATGAGCAGTTCTTC
.	TRBV10-3	TRBJ1-2	.	CAISELNRDGYTF	TGTGCCATCAGTGAGTTAAACAGGGATGGCTACACCTTC
.	TRBV5-1	TRBJ2-3	once	CASSNIMTSTDTQYF	TGCGCCAGCAGCAACATTATGACTAGCACAGATACGCAGTATTTT
TRBD1	TRBV7-2	TRBJ2-1	.	CASSLWGGQGQFF	TGTGCCAGCAGCTTATGGGGGGGACAGGGGCAGTTCTTC
TRBD1	TRBV4-1	TRBJ2-7	.	CASSQGTGDPPYEQYF	TGCGCCAGCAGCCAAGGAACAGGGGACCCTCCCTACGAGCAGTACTTC
TRBD1	TRBV30	TRBJ2-1	.	CAWAWPGTGNNEQFF	TGTGCCTGGGCATGGCCCGGGACAGGAAACAATGAGCAGTTCTTC
.	TRBV7-9	TRBJ2-7	.	CASSLGALEQYF	TGTGCCAGCAGCTTGGGGGCCTTGGAGCAGTACTTC
.	TRBV30	TRBJ2-5	.	CAWNWQGRQETQYF	TGTGCCTGGAATTGGCAGGGAAGGCAAGAGACCCAGTACTTC
.	TRBV29-1	TRBJ2-1	.	CSASTEQFF	TGCAGCGCCTCGACAGAGCAGTTCTTC
TRBD2	TRBV19	TRBJ2-5	once	CASSTVGLAGPLGTQYF	TGTGCCAGTAGTACCGTAGGACTAGCGGGACCCCTGGGGACCCAGTACTTC
.	TRBV5-1	TRBJ1-4	.	CASSFRGEGEKLFF	TGCGCCAGCAGCTTCAGGGGCGAGGGTGAAAAACTGTTTTTT
TRBD1	TRBV6-1	TRBJ2-7	few	CASRPNRGLAYEQYF	TGTGCCAGCAGGCCCAACAGGGGGCTAGCCTACGAGCAGTACTTC
.	TRBV7-9	TRBJ2-1	.	CASSLQGIGNEQFF	TGTGCCAGCAGCTTACAGGGTATTGGGAATGAGCAGTTCTTC
TRBD1	TRBV4-2	TRBJ1-2	.	CASSQTVTGNGGYTF	TGTGCCAGCAGCCAAACGGTGACAGGGAATGGTGGCTACACCTTC
.	TRBV6-5	TRBJ1-3	few	CASRTNLGGNTIYF	TGTGCCAGCAGGACTAACTTGGGAGGAAACACCATATATTTT
TRBD2	TRBV7-9	TRBJ2-7	.	CASSLTSGNYEQYF	TGTGCCAGCAGCTTAACTAGCGGTAACTATGAGCAGTACTTC
.	TRBV6-1	TRBJ1-2	once	CASREGLTGNYGYTF	TGTGCCAGCCGCGAAGGCCTTACAGGAAACTATGGCTACACCTTC
TRBD1	TRBV6-5	TRBJ1-5	.	CASSPDRGPNQPQHF	TGTGCCAGCAGCCCCGACAGGGGGCCTAATCAGCCCCAGCATTTT
.	TRBV30	TRBJ1-1	.	CAWSRDFSTEAFF	TGTGCCTGGAGCAGGGACTTCAGCACTGAAGCTTTCTTT
.	TRBV30	TRBJ2-2	.	CAWRRGTVTGELFF	TGTGCCTGGAGGAGGGGGACGGTGACCGGGGAGCTGTTTTTT
.	TRBV18	TRBJ2-3	.	CASSLRRSDTQYF	TGTGCCAGCTCACTGAGGAGGTCAGATACGCAGTATTTT
TRBD1	TRBV29-1	TRBJ1-1	.	CSVARVGQGAVSGTEAFF	TGCAGCGTCGCCCGCGTAGGACAGGGGGCTGTAAGTGGGACTGAAGCTTTCTTT
TRBD2	TRBV10-3	TRBJ2-3	once	CAISRTSGRQGTDTQYF	TGTGCCATCAGCAGGACTAGCGGGAGGCAAGGCACAGATACGCAGTATTTT
TRBD1	TRBV2	TRBJ1-2	.	CASGPGQGSPNYGYTF	TGTGCCAGCGGACCGGGACAGGGCAGCCCAAACTATGGCTACACCTTC
TRBD1	TRBV29-1	TRBJ2-1	.	CSVEKGAVKQFF	TGCAGCGTTGAAAAGGGGGCGGTAAAGCAGTTCTTC
TRBD2	TRBV7-2	TRBJ2-4	.	CASSSGAKNIQYF	TGTGCCAGCTCTAGCGGGGCCAAAAACATTCAGTACTTC
.	TRBV28	TRBJ2-7	once	CASRYPTKGDEQYF	TGTGCCAGCAGGTATCCCACCAAGGGGGACGAGCAGTACTTC
TRBD2	TRBV7-3	TRBJ2-1	.	CASSSRLAGVNEQFF	TGTGCCAGCAGCTCGAGACTAGCGGGGGTAAATGAGCAGTTCTTC
TRBD2	TRBV5-1	TRBJ2-2	.	CASSPTSGRTGELFF	TGCGCCAGCAGCCCCACTAGCGGGAGGACCGGGGAGCTGTTTTTT
.	TRBV10-3	TRBJ1-6	few	CAISELGLQNSPLHF	TGTGCCATCAGTGAGCTGGGACTGCAGAATTCACCCCTCCACTTT
TRBD2	TRBV2	TRBJ2-3	.	CASSPGTSGRWGTDTQYF	TGTGCCAGCAGCCCCGGGACTAGCGGGAGATGGGGGACAGATACGCAGTATTTT
.	TRBV6-6	TRBJ1-6	.	CASTSRQASGSPLHF	TGTGCCAGCACCTCCAGACAGGCTTCGGGATCACCCCTCCACTTT
TRBD1	TRBV25-1	TRBJ1-1	.	CASSGQGAGTEAFF	TGTGCCAGCAGTGGTCAGGGGGCGGGTACTGAAGCTTTCTTT
.	TRBV30	TRBJ2-7	.	CAWNPTGYWREQYF	TGTGCCTGGAACCCGACAGGCTACTGGCGCGAGCAGTACTTC
.	TRBV6-1	TRBJ1-2	once	CASSEWPVNYGYTF	TGTGCCAGCAGTGAATGGCCAGTTAACTATGGCTACACCTTC
TRBD1	TRBV2	TRBJ1-1	.	CASSRGLGQANTEAFF	TGTGCCAGCAGTCGGGGACTTGGACAGGCGAACACTGAAGCTTTCTTT
.	TRBV5-1	TRBJ1-1	few	CASSWEGRGGSTEAFF	TGCGCCAGCAGCTGGGAAGGGAGGGGAGGGAGCACTGAAGCTTTCTTT
TRBD2	TRBV27	TRBJ2-1	once	CASSIPLAGIYNEQFF	TGTGCCAGCAGTATCCCACTAGCGGGGATTTACAATGAGCAGTTCTTC
TRBD1	TRBV7-2	TRBJ1-1	.	CASSLTPNRGRTEAFF	TGTGCCAGCAGCTTAACCCCCAACAGGGGGCGGACTGAAGCTTTCTTT
.	TRBV11-3	TRBJ1-2	.	CASSIGQNLNYGYTF	TGTGCCAGCAGCATAGGACAGAACCTTAACTATGGCTACACCTTC
.	TRBV14	TRBJ2-5	.	CASSHLGGAQETQYF	TGTGCCAGCAGCCACCTGGGGGGGGCCCAAGAGACCCAGTACTTC
.	TRBV10-1	TRBJ2-4	few	CASSESGRNIQYF	TGCGCCAGCAGTGAGTCGGGGAGAAACATTCAGTACTTC
.	TRBV18	TRBJ2-6	.	CASSPTSSGANVLTF	TGTGCCAGCTCACCTACTAGCAGTGGGGCCAACGTCCTGACTTTC